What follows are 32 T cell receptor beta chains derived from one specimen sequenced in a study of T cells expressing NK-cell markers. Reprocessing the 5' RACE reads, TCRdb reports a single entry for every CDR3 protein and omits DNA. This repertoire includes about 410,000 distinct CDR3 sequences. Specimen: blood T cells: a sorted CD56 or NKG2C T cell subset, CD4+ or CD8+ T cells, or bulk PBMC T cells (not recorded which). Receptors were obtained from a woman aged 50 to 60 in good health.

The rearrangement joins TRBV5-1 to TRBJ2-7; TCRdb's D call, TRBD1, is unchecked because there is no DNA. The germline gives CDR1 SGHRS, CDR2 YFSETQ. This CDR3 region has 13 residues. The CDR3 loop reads CASSMTGQGEQYF.

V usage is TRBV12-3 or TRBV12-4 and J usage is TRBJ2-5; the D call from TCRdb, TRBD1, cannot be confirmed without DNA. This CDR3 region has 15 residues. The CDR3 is CASSFPVGDQETQYF.

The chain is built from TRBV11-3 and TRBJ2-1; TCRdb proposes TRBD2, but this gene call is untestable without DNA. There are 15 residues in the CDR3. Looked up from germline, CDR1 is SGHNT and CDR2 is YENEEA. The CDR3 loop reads CASRPGLAGVVEQFF.

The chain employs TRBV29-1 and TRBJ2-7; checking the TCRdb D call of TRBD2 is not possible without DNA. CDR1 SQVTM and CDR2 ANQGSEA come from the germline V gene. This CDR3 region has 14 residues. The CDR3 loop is CSVGGLAGSYEQYF.

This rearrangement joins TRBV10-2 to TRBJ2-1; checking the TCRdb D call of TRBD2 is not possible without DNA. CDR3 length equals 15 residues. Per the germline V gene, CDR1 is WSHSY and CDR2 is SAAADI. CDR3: CASRMGTSSYNEQFF.

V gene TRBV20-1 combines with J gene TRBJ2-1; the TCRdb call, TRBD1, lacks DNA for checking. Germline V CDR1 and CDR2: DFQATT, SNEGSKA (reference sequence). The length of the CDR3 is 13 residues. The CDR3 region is CSARSRTGYEQFF.

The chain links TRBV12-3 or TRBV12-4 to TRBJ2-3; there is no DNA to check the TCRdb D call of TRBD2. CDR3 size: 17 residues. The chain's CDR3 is CASRPRLGLAGGDTQYF.

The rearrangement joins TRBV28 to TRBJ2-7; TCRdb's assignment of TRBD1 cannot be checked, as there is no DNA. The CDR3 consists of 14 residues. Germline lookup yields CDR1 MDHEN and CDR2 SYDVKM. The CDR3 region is CASSWGDIMVEQYF.

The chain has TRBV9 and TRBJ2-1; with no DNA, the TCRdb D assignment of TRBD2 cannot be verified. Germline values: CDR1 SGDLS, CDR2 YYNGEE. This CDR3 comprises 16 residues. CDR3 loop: CASSTQLAGVRNEQFF. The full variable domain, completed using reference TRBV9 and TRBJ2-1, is DSGVTQTPKHLITATGQRVTLRCSPRSGDLSVYWYQQSLDQGLQFLIQYYNGEERAKGNILERFSAQQFPDLHSELNLSSLELGDSALYFCASSTQLAGVRNEQFFGPGTRLTVL.

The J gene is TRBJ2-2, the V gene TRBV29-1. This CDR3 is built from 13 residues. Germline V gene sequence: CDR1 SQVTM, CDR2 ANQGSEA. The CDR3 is CSVLGRRAGELFF.

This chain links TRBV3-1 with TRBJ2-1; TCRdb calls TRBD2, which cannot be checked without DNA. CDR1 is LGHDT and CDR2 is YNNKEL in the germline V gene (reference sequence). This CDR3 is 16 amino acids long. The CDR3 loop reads CASSQVGGRAASPQFF.

CDR3 region: CASSRGTVLDTGELFF. The rearrangement joins TRBV5-5 to TRBJ2-2; TCRdb outputs TRBD1, but without DNA this stays unchecked. This CDR3 spans 16 amino acids. CDR1 SGHKS and CDR2 YYEKEE come from the germline V gene (reference sequence).

The CDR3 loop reads CATRLWETQYF. The V gene is TRBV6-5, the J gene TRBJ2-5. CDR1 MNHEY and CDR2 SVGAGI come from the germline V gene. The CDR3 extends over 11 amino acids.

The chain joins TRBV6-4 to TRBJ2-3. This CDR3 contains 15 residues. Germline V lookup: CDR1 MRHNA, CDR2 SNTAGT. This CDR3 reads CASSDVAASTDTQYF.

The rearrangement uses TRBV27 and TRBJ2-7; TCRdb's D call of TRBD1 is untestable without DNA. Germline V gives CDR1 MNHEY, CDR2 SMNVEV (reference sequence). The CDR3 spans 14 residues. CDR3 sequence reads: CASSLGDRAREQYF.

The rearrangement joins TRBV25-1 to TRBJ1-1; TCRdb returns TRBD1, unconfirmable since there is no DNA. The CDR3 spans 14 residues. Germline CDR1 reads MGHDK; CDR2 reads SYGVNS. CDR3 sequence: CASTSGGPNTEAFF. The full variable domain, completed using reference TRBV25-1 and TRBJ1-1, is EADIYQTPRYLVIGTGKKITLECSQTMGHDKMYWYQQDPGMELHLIHYSYGVNSTEKGDLSSESTVSRIRTEHFPLTLESARPSHTSQYLCASTSGGPNTEAFFGQGTRLTVV.

The chain's CDR3 is CASSVSGPSGLNSGNTIYF. The gene calls are TRBV9 and TRBJ1-3. The CDR3 loop spans 19 amino acids. Looked up from germline, CDR1 is SGDLS and CDR2 is YYNGEE.

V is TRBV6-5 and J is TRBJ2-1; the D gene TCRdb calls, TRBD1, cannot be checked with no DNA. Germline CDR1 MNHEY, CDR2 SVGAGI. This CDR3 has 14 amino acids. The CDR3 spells CATGRDRGTNEQFF.

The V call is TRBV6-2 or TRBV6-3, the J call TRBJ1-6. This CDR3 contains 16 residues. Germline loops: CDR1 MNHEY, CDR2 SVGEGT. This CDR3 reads CASSLRGSSYNSPLHF.

CDR3 loop: CASSSGQGAGETQYF. V is TRBV12-3 or TRBV12-4 and J is TRBJ2-5; the TCRdb D gene call, TRBD1, has no DNA to confirm it. There are 15 residues in the CDR3.

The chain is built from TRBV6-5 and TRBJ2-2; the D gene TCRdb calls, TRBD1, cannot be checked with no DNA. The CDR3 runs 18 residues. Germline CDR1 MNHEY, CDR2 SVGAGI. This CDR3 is CASSPFIAAGGPAGELFF.

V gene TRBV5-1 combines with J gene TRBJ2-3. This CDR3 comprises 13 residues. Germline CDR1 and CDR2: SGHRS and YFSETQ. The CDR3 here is CASSLEISDTQYF.

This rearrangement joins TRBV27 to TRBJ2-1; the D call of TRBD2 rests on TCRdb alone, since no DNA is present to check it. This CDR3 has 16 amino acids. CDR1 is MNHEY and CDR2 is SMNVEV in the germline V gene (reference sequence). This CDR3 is CASSRRGTSDYNEQFF.

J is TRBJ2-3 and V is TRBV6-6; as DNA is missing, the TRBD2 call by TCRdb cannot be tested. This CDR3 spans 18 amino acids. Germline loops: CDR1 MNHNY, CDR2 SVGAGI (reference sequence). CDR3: CASSYSTTDGTSWGTQYF.

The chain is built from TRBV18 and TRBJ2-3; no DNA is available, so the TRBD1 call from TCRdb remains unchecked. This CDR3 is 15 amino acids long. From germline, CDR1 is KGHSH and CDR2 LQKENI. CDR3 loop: CASSPNRAFTDTQYF.

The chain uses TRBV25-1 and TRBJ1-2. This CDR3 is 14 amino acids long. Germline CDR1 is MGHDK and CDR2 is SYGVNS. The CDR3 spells CASSGLNTNYGYTF.

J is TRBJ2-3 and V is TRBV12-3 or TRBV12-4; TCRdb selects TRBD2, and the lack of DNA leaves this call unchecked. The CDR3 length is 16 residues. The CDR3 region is CASSLQTSGTQDTQYF.

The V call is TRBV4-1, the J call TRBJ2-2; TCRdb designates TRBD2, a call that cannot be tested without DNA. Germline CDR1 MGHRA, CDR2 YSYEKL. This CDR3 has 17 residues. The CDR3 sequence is CASSQDPGLVNTGELFF.

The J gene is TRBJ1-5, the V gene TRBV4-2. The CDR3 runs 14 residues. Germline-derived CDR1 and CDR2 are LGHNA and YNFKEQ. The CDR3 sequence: CASSPRTTGSPQHF.

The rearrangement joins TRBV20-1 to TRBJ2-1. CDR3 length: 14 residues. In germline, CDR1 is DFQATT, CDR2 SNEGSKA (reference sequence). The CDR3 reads CSAERASTRDEQFF.

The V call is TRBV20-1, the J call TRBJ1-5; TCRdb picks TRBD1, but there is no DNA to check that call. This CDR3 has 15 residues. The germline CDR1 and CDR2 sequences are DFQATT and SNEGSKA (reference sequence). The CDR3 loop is CSATGTGGSNQPQHF.

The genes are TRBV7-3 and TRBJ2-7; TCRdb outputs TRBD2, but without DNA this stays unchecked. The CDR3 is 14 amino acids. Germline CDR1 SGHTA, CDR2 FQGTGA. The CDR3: CASRSGTSSYEQYF.